The TCR beta chain under discussion was sequenced for a study of blood T cell repertoires in COVID-19. Study background: The study drew acute and convalescent COVID-19 samples from the United States, Italy and Spain. The analysed material was cDNA or gDNA that came from T cells, B-cell-depleted T cells, or PBMCs.

Original processing methods: The authors estimated nucleated cell counts from reference gene primer amplification. The protocol was immunoSEQ multiplex PCR, while the TCRdb copy is restricted to in-frame clones and leaves out a portion. V and J calls and clone size are those listed in that table; D and trimming were worked out from the DNA. The data show a few hundred thousand clones, with 80% to 90% seen just once and around 1% held by the top ten. Two negative PCRs, clearance, or symptom resolution characterized the recovered Cohort 3 donors. The germline CDR1 and CDR2 sequences are SNHLY and FYNNEI. The V end lost 0 bases, the J end lost 0 bases, and 7 bases lay between the germline ends. CDR3 length equals 15 residues.

Input material: PBMCs or T cells enriched from blood (not recorded which). The receptor comes from a young man who had recovered from COVID-19. This chain uses TRBV2 with TRBJ2-3; D perhaps matches TRBD1 (6 bases). CDR3 protein: CASSEAGASTDTQYF. The CDR3 nucleotides are TGTGCCAGCAGTGAAGCGGGGGCTAGCACAGATACGCAGTATTTT. The full variable domain, its missing parts supplied by reference TRBV2 and TRBJ2-3, is EPEVTQTPSHQVTQMGQEVILRCVPISNHLYFYWYRQILGQKVEFLVSFYNNEISEKSEIFDDQFSVERPDGSNFTLKIRSTKLEDSAMYFCASSEAGASTDTQYFGPGTRLTVL.